One and the same sample provided the 20 T cell receptor beta chains below, sequenced in a study of blood T cell repertoires in COVID-19 (dated by TCRdb to 2020 to 2021). Libraries were built with the immunoSEQ multiplex PCR assay. Imported from immuneACCESS, the table was reduced by TCRdb to in-frame sequences with V and J called. These copies leave out some clones; in studies compared against another copy, an unresolved V gene accounts for under half, and the cause of the remainder is not known. The sample profile shows 35,000 to 50,000 clones; approximately 85% of them were found once. Jointly, the top ten make up about 4% of the sample. The sequenced material came from peripheral blood. Every receptor here comes from a man aged 60-69 years with acute or convalescent COVID-19.

The rearrangement links TRBV28 to TRBJ2-7; 7 bases map to TRBD2. V lost 6 bases to trimming and J lost 5 bases; unmatched junction nucleotides: 4. CDR1 and CDR2 (germline): MDHEN, SYDVKM. There are 12 residues in the CDR3. The CDR3 sequence is CASSRGSHEQYF. In DNA form, the CDR3 reads TGTGCCAGCAGCCGCGGGAGCCACGAGCAGTACTTC.

As DNA, the CDR3 is TGTGCCAGCAGCTTTGGACAGGTCCTATCCTACGAGCAGTACTTC. Amino acids: CASSFGQVLSYEQYF. J is TRBJ2-7 and V is TRBV11-1; 7 nucleotides agree with TRBD1. Germline CDR1 reads SGHAT; CDR2 reads FQDESV (reference sequence). The CDR3 runs 15 residues. The V gene end was trimmed by 3 bases and the J gene end by 1 base; junction bases not matched to a gene: 6.

CDR3 region: CASSQEAAGGPHGELFF. CDR3 DNA: TGCGCCAGCAGCCAAGAAGCAGCGGGGGGGCCCCACGGGGAGCTGTTTTTT. This chain links TRBV4-1 with TRBJ2-2, with 10 positions matching TRBD2. J lost 7 bases, V lost 0 bases, and 8 bases had no gene match. The germline gives CDR1 MGHRA, CDR2 YSYEKL. This CDR3 is 17 amino acids long.

The rearrangement uses TRBV21-1 and TRBJ2-5; the D call TRBD1 from the table was never checked on the DNA. TRBV21-1 is a listed pseudogene. The CDR3 has 15 amino acids. The CDR3 protein is CASSKGRTGAETQYF. The DNA for the CDR3 is TGTGCCAGCAGCAAAGGGAGGACAGGGGCCGAGACCCAGTACTTC.

This sequence joins TRBV28 and TRBJ2-5; D is ambiguous. Germline V gene lookup returns CDR1 MDHEN and CDR2 SYDVKM. The V gene lost 2 bases and the J gene lost 5 bases, with 9 bases spanning the gap. CDR3 size: 13 residues. The CDR3 spells CASSLEVPETQYF. As DNA, the CDR3 is TGTGCCAGCAGTTTAGAGGTCCCGGAGACCCAGTACTTC.

This chain uses TRBV6-2 or TRBV6-3 with TRBJ2-2; the match to TRBD1 covers 9 bases. The CDR3 contains 16 residues. J lost 4 bases, V lost 5 bases, and 8 bases had no gene match. CDR1 is MNHEY, CDR2 SVGEGT, per germline. CDR3 sequence reads: CASSGTGQGGTGELFF. CDR3 bases: TGTGCCAGCAGTGGCACGGGACAGGGAGGCACCGGGGAGCTGTTTTTT.

The rearrangement joins TRBV4-3 to TRBJ2-7; weak D call: TRBD1 (6 bases). Trimming shortened V by 4 bases and J by 6 bases, and 13 bases separated the two germline ends. Germline V lookup: CDR1 LGHNA, CDR2 YSLEER. The CDR3 runs to 13 residues. CDR3: CASSPRTGREQYF. The CDR3 nucleotides are TGCGCCAGCAGCCCCAGAACAGGGCGCGAGCAGTACTTC.

The V gene is TRBV7-2, the J gene TRBJ2-5, with D possibly being TRBD2 (5 bases). The V and J ends lost 1 base and 4 bases respectively, with 10 bases between them. CDR3 length: 14 residues. Germline CDR1 and CDR2: SGHTA and FQGNSA. In nucleotides, the CDR3 is TGTGCCAGCAGCTTAGTAGGTGAGGGAGAGACCCAGTACTTC. It specifies CASSLVGEGETQYF.

The chain recombines TRBV6-2 or TRBV6-3 with TRBJ1-1; no definite D call. Trimming left V 0 bases short and J 4 bases short, with 15 bases between. CDR3 length: 16 residues. CDR1 and CDR2 from the germline V gene are MNHEY and SVGEGT. Here the CDR3 reads CASSYSKVGLGTEAFF. DNA for the CDR3: TGTGCCAGCAGTTACTCGAAGGTCGGCCTAGGCACTGAAGCTTTCTTT.

The chain recombines TRBV30 with TRBJ2-2; 11 bases line up with TRBD1. The germline V gene has CDR1 GTSNPN and CDR2 SVGIG (reference sequence). V shed 4 bases, J shed 7 bases, and the junction held 5 bases outside the gene matches. The CDR3 runs 14 residues. The CDR3 loop is CAWTRTGGLGELFF. CDR3 nucleotides: TGTGCCTGGACTCGGACAGGGGGCCTCGGGGAGCTGTTTTTT.

This sequence joins TRBV5-5 and TRBJ2-7; no clear D. The V end lost 4 bases, the J end lost 2 bases, and 16 bases lay between the germline ends. The CDR3 has 15 residues. Germline CDR1 SGHKS, CDR2 YYEKEE (reference sequence). The CDR3 DNA sequence: TGTGCCAGCAGCCCCCAGGTGGCTGGGCCCTACGAGCAGTACTTC. Encoded protein: CASSPQVAGPYEQYF.

The chain joins TRBV28 to TRBJ2-7; maybe TRBD1 (5 bases). The CDR3 runs to 14 residues. Trimming took off 5 bases at V and 2 bases at J, with 13 bases between the two ends. Germline V CDR1 and CDR2: MDHEN, SYDVKM. The CDR3 sequence: CASSSQGYTYEQYF. In DNA, the CDR3 is TGTGCCAGCAGTAGCCAGGGTTATACCTACGAGCAGTACTTC.

V gene TRBV9 combines with J gene TRBJ2-3; the match to TRBD2 covers 10 bases. CDR1 SGDLS and CDR2 YYNGEE come from the germline V gene. Trimming at V came to 0 bases and at J to 5 bases, leaving 12 bases not matched to a gene. The CDR3 has 18 amino acids. CDR3 sequence (DNA): TGTGCCAGCAGCGTAGCCGGGGCGGGAGCGGGGGGGCAAGATACGCAGTATTTT. It encodes CASSVAGAGAGGQDTQYF.

The V gene is TRBV2, the J gene TRBJ2-1; the match to TRBD2 covers 15 bases. This CDR3 contains 17 residues. After removal of 10 bases from V and 6 bases from J, the junction contained 13 bases not matched to a gene. Germline values: CDR1 SNHLY, CDR2 FYNNEI. This chain's CDR3 is CATPGTSGRYGVNEQFF. The CDR3 DNA reads as TGTGCCACCCCGGGGACTAGCGGGAGGTATGGGGTCAATGAGCAGTTCTTC.

The CDR3 bases are TGTGCCAGCAGCCAAAGCGGGACACGGAATTCACCCCTCCACTTT. This translates into CASSQSGTRNSPLHF. V is TRBV11-3 and J is TRBJ1-6; D possibly corresponds to TRBD1 (6 bases). CDR3 size: 15 residues. Germline CDR1 is SGHNT and CDR2 is YENEEA. V was cut by 5 bases and J by 7 bases, with 15 bases left in between.

V is TRBV5-6 and J is TRBJ1-1; maybe TRBD1 (5 bases). CDR3 size: 15 residues. V lost 4 bases and J 5 bases, leaving 18 bases between the germline ends. Germline CDR1 and CDR2: SGHDT and YYEEEE. The DNA for the CDR3 is TGTGCCAGCAGCGAAACAGGAGGGGAAGGGACTGAAGCTTTCTTT. Translated, it gives CASSETGGEGTEAFF.

V and J are TRBV7-9 and TRBJ1-1, with 8 bases lining up with TRBD1. The CDR3 is 13 residues long. The germline V gene encodes CDR1 SEHNR and CDR2 FQNEAQ (reference sequence). Trimming cost V 4 bases and J 6 bases; bases outside gene matches: 4. The CDR3 loop is CASSWDRSPEAFF. DNA for the CDR3: TGTGCCAGCAGCTGGGACAGGTCTCCTGAAGCTTTCTTT.

The chain has TRBV3-1 (or the pseudogene TRBV3-2) and TRBJ2-5, with no clear D. The V end was cut by 6 bases, the J end by 5 bases, with 4 bases between. Germline V gene lookup returns CDR1 LGHDT and CDR2 YNNKEL (reference sequence). The CDR3 covers 10 residues. CDR3: CASSSETQYF. Written as DNA, the CDR3 is TGTGCCAGCAGTAGTGAGACCCAGTACTTC.

V and J are TRBV11-1 and TRBJ2-3; 8 bases align to TRBD2. Germline CDR1 reads SGHAT; CDR2 reads FQDESV (reference sequence). The CDR3 runs to 14 residues. V shed 1 base, J shed 5 bases, and the junction held 2 bases outside the gene matches. The CDR3 sequence: CASSLDGGGDTQYF. CDR3 nucleotides: TGTGCCAGCAGCTTAGACGGGGGGGGAGATACGCAGTATTTT.

The rearrangement joins TRBV19 to TRBJ1-2, with D possibly being TRBD1 (5 bases). Trimming removed 4 bases from V and 9 bases from J, with 12 bases in between. Germline lookup yields CDR1 LNHDA and CDR2 SQIVND (reference sequence). The length of the CDR3 is 12 residues. CDR3 loop: CASSSRDSSYTF. The CDR3 DNA reads as TGTGCCAGTAGTAGCCGGGACTCCAGCTACACCTTC.